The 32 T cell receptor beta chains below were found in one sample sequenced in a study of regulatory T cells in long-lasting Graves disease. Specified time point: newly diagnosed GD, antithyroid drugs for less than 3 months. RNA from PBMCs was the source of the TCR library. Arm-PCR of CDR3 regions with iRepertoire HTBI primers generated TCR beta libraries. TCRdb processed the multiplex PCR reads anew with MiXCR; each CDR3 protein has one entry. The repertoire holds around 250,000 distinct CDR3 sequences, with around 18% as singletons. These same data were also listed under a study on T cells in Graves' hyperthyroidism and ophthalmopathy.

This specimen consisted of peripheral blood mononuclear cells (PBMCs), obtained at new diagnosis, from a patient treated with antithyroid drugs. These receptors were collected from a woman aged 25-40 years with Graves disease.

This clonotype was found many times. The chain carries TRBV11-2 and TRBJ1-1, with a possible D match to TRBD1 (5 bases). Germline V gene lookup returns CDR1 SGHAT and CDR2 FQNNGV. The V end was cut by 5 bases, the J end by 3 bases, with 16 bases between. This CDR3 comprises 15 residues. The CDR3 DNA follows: TGTGCCAGCAGCCCGGGGAGGGAAGGGGACACTGAAGCTTTCTTT. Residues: CASSPGREGDTEAFF.

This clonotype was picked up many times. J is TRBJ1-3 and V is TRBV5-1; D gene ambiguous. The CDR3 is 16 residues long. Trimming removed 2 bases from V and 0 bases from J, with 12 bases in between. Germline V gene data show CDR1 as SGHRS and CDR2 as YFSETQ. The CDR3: CASSLPNADSGNTIYF. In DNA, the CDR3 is TGCGCCAGCAGCTTACCTAATGCGGACTCTGGAAACACCATATATTTT.

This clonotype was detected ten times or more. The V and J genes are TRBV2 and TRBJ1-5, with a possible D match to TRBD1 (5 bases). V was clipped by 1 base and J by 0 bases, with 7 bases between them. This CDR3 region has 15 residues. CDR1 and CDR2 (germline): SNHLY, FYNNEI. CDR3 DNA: TGTGCCAGCAGTGAAGGGGGGAATAGCAATCAGCCCCAGCATTTT. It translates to CASSEGGNSNQPQHF. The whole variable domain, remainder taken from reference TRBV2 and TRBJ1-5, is EPEVTQTPSHQVTQMGQEVILRCVPISNHLYFYWYRQILGQKVEFLVSFYNNEISEKSEIFDDQFSVERPDGSNFTLKIRSTKLEDSAMYFCASSEGGNSNQPQHFGDGTRLSIL.

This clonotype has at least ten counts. The CDR3 sequence: CASSIGAGGPSSYNEQFF. DNA for the CDR3: TGTGCCAGTAGTATCGGAGCGGGGGGCCCCAGCTCCTACAATGAGCAGTTCTTC. This sequence joins TRBV19 and TRBJ2-1; 9 nucleotides align to TRBD2. Germline CDR1 reads LNHDA; CDR2 reads SQIVND (reference sequence). V lost 3 bases and J lost 0; bases outside the gene matches: 9. The CDR3 covers 18 residues.

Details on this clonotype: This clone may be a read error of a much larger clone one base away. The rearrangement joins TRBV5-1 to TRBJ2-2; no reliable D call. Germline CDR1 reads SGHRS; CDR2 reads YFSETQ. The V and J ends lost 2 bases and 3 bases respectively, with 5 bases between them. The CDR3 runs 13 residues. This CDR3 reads CASSFGHTGELFF. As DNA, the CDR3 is TGCGCCAGCAGCTTTGGCCACACCGGGGAGCTGTTTTTT. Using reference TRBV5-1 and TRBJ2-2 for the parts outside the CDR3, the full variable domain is KAGVTQTPRYLIKTRGQQVTLSCSPISGHRSVSWYQQTPGQGLQFLFEYFSETQRNKGNFPGRFSGRQFSNSRSEMNVSTLELGDSALYLCASSFGHTGELFFGEGSRLTVL.

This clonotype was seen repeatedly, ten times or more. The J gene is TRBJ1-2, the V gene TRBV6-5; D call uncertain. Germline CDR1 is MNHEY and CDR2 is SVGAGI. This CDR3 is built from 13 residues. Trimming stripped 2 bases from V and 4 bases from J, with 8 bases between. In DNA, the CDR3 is TGTGCCAGCAGTTACGCAGGTCGCTATGGCTACACCTTC. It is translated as CASSYAGRYGYTF.

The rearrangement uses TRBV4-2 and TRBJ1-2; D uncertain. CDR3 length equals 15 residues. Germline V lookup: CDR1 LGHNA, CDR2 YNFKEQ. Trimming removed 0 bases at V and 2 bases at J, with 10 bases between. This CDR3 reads CASSQDKEGNYGYTF. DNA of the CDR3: TGTGCCAGCAGCCAAGATAAGGAAGGGAACTATGGCTACACCTTC.

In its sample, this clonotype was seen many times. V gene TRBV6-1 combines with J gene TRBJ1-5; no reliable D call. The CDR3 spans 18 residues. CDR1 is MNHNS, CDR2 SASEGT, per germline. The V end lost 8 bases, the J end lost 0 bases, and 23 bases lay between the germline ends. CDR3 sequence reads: CASGSSEIFSYSNQPQHF. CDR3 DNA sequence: TGTGCCAGCGGGAGCAGCGAAATATTCTCGTATAGCAATCAGCCCCAGCATTTT.

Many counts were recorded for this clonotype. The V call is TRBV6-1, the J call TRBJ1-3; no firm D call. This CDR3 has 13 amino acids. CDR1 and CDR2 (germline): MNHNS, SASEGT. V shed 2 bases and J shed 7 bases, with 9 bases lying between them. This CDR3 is CASSERHRNTIYF. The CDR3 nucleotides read TGTGCCAGCAGTGAACGGCATAGGAACACCATATATTTT.

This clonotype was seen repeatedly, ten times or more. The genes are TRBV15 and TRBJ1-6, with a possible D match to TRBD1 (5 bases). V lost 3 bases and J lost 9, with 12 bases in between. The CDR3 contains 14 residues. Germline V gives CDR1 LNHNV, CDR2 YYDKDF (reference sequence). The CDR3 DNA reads TGTGCCACCAGCAGGGCCGGGGGAGTTTCACCCCTCCACTTT. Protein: CATSRAGGVSPLHF.

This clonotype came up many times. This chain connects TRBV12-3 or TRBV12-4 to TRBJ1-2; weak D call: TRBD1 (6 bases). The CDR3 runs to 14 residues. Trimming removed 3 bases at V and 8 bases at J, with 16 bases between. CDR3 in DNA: TGTGCCAGCAGTTTTTGGGGGCGCAGATCAGGCTACACCTTC. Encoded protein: CASSFWGRRSGYTF.

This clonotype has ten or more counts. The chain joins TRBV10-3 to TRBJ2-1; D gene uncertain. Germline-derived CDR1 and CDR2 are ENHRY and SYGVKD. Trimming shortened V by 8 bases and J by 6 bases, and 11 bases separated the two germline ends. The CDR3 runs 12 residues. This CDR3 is CAIQAQANEQFF. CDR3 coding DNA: TGTGCCATCCAGGCCCAAGCCAATGAGCAGTTCTTC.

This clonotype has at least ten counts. For the CDR3, the DNA is TGTGCCAGCAGTGAAGTCGGAAATAATTCACCCCTCCACTTT. Translating gives CASSEVGNNSPLHF. V gene TRBV2 combines with J gene TRBJ1-6; D is unclear. The germline V gene encodes CDR1 SNHLY and CDR2 FYNNEI. V was clipped by 1 base and J by 5 bases, with 6 bases between them. CDR3 length: 14 amino acids.

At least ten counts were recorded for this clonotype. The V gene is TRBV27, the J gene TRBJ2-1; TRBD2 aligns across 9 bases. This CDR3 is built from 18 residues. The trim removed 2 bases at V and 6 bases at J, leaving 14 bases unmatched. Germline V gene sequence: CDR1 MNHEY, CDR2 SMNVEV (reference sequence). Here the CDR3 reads CASSLVGRGGWSVNEQFF. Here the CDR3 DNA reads TGTGCCAGCAGTTTAGTGGGGCGGGGGGGCTGGAGCGTCAATGAGCAGTTCTTC.

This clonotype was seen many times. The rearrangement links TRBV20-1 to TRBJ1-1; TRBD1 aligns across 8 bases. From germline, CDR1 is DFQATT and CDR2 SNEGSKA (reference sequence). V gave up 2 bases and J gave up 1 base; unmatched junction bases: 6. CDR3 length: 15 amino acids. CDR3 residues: CSARSGGKGNTEAFF. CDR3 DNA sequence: TGCAGTGCTAGATCAGGGGGCAAGGGGAACACTGAAGCTTTCTTT.

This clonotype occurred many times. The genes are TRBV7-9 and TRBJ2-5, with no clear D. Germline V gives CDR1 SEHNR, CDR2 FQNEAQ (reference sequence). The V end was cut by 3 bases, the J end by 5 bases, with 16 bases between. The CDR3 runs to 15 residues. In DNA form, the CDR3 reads TGTGCCAGCAGCTTGTGGGAAGGGCCCGCGGAGACCCAGTACTTC. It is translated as CASSLWEGPAETQYF.

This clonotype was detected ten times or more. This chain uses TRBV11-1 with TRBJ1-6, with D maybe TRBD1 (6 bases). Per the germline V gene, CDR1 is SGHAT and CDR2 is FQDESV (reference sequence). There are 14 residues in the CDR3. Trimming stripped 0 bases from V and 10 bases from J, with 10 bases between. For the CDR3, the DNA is TGTGCCAGCAGCTTAGCGACAGGACGGTCACCCCTCCACTTT. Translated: CASSLATGRSPLHF.

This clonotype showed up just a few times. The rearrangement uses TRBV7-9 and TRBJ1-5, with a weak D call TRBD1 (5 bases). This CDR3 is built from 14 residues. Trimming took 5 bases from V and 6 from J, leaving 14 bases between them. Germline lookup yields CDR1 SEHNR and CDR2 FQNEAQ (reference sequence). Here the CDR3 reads CASSTAGLGQPQHF. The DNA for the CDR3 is TGTGCCAGCAGCACTGCGGGGCTCGGTCAGCCCCAGCATTTT.

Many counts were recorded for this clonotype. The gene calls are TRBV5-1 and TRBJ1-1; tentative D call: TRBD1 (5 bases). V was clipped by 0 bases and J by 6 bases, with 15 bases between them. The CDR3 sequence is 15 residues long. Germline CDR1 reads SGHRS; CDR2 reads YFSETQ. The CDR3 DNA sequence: TGCGCCAGCAGCTTGGCCGAGGGGATGAGGGCTGAAGCTTTCTTT. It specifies CASSLAEGMRAEAFF.

The CDR3 sequence is CASSPPGLAGSGTGELFF. CDR3 nucleotides: TGTGCCAGCTCACCACCGGGACTAGCGGGGTCAGGCACCGGGGAGCTGTTTTTT. V usage is TRBV18 and J usage is TRBJ2-2, with 13 bases matching TRBD2. Germline CDR1 reads KGHSH; CDR2 reads LQKENI. J was trimmed by 4 bases and V by 0 bases; bases with no gene match: 5. This CDR3 has 18 residues.

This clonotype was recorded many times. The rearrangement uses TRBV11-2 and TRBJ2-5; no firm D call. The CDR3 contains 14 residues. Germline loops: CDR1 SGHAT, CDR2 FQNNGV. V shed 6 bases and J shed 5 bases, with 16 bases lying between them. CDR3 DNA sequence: TGTGCCAGCAGTCGTACGACGACTGGTGAGACCCAGTACTTC. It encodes CASSRTTTGETQYF.

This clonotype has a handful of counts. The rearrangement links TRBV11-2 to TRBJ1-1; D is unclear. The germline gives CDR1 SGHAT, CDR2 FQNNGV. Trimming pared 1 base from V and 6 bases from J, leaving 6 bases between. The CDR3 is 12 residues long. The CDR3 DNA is TGTGCCAGCAGCTTAGGTCTAGCTGAAGCTTTCTTT. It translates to CASSLGLAEAFF.

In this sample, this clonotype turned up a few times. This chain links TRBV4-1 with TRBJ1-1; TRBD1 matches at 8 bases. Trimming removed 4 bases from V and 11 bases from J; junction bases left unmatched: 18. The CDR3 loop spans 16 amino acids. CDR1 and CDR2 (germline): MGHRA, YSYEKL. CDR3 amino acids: CASSPPSPGTGSLAFF. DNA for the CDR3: TGCGCCAGCAGCCCACCCTCTCCCGGGACAGGATCGCTGGCTTTCTTT.

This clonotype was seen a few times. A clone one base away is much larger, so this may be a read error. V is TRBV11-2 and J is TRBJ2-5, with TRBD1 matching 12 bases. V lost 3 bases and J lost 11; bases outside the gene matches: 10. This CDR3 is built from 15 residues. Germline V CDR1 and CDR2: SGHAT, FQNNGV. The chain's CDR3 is CASSFPGQGANEQYF. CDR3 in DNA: TGTGCCAGCAGCTTCCCGGGACAGGGGGCCAATGAGCAGTACTTC.

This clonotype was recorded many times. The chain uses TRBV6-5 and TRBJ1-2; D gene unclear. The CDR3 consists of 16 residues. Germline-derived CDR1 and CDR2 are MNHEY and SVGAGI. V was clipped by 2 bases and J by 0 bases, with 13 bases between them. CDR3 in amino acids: CASSYVTAKANYGYTF. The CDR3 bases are TGTGCCAGCAGTTACGTAACAGCCAAAGCTAACTATGGCTACACCTTC.

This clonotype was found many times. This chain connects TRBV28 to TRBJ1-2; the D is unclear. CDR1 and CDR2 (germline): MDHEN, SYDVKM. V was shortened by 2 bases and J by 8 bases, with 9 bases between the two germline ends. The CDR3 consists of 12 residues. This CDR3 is CASSLSTGGYTF. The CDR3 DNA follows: TGTGCCAGCAGTTTAAGTACTGGGGGCTACACCTTC.

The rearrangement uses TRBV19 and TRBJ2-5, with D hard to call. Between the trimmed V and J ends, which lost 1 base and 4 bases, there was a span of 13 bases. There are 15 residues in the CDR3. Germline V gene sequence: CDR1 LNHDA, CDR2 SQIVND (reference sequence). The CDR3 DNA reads TGTGCCAGTAGTATAGTGGCGGAAATTAGAGAGACCCAGTACTTC. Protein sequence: CASSIVAEIRETQYF.

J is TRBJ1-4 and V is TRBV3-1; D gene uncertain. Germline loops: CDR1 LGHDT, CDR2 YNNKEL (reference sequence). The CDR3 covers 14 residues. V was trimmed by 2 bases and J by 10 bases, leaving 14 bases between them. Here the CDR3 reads CASSQPLKERKLFF. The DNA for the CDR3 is TGTGCCAGCAGCCAACCATTAAAAGAGAGAAAACTGTTTTTT.

CDR3 region: CASSSPARTGEQFF. CDR3 nucleotides: TGTGCCAGCAGCTCCCCAGCCAGGACAGGAGAGCAGTTCTTC. The chain links TRBV13 to TRBJ2-1; 7 bases line up with TRBD1. Germline V gives CDR1 PRHDT, CDR2 FYEKMQ (reference sequence). This CDR3 is 14 amino acids long. After removal of 4 bases from V and 10 bases from J, the junction contained 10 bases not matched to a gene.

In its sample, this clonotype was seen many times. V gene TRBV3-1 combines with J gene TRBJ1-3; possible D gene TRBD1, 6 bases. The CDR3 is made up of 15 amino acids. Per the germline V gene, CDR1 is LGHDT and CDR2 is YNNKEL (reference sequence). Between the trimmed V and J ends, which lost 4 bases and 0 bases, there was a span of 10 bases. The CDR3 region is CASSPDSLSGNTIYF. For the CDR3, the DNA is TGTGCCAGCAGCCCGGACAGCCTCTCTGGAAACACCATATATTTT. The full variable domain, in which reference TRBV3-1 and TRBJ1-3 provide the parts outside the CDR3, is DTAVSQTPKYLVTQMGNDKSIKCEQNLGHDTMYWYKQDSKKFLKIMFSYNNKELIINETVPNRFSPKSPDKAHLNLHINSLELGDSAVYFCASSPDSLSGNTIYFGEGSWLTVV.

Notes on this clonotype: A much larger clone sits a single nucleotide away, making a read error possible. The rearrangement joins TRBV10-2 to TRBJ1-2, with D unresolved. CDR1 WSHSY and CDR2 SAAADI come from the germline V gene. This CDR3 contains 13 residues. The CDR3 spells CASSESANYSYTF. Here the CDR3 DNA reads TGCGCCAGCAGTGAGTCAGCTAACTATAGCTACACCTTC.

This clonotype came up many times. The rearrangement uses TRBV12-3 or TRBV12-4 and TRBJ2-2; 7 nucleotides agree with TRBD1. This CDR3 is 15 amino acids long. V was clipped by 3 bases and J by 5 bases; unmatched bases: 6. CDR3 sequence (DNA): TGTGCCAGCAGTTTGAGGACAGGCCAGACCGGGGAGCTGTTTTTT. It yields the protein CASSLRTGQTGELFF.